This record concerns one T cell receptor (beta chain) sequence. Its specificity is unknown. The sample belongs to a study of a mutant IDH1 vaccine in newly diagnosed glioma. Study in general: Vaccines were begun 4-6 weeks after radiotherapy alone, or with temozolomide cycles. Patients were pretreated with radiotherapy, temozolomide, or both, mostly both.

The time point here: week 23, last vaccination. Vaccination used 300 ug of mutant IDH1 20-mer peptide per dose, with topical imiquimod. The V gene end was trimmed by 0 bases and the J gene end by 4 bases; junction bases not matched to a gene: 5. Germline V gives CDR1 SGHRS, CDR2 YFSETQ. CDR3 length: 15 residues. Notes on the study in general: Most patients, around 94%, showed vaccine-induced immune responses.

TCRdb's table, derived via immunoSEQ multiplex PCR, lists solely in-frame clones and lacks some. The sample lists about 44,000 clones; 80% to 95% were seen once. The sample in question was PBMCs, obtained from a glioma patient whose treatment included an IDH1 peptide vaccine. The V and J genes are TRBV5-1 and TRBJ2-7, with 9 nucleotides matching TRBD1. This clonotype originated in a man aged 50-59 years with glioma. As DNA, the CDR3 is TGCGCCAGCAGCTTGGTGGACAGGGGAACGTACGAGCAGTACTTC. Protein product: CASSLVDRGTYEQYF.